The 27 T cell receptor beta chains in this list originate from one sample, sequenced in a study of T cell changes during pregnancy in multiple sclerosis. Sequencing used immunoSEQ multiplex PCR; TCRdb keeps in-frame clones, though not all of them. The profile covers 65,000 or so clones, with roughly 91% appearing a single time and roughly 2.2% taken by the ten largest. The material was peripheral blood, obtained in the second trimester of pregnancy. The source is a female donor in good health, enrolled as a control in a pregnancy study.

This rearrangement joins TRBV28 to TRBJ2-5, with TRBD2 matching 7 bases. The germline V gene has CDR1 MDHEN and CDR2 SYDVKM. This CDR3 has 14 residues. Losses at the gene ends were 6 bases for V and 2 bases for J; bases not matched to a gene: 6. CDR3 nucleotides: TGTGCCAGCAGCCCCTTGGGGGGGCAAGAGACCCAGTACTTC. This codes for CASSPLGGQETQYF.

In its sample, this clone was seen once. The CDR3 sequence: CASSLSGLNSPLHF. In DNA, the CDR3 is TGTGCCAGTAGCCTTTCGGGACTAAATTCACCCCTCCACTTT. The chain couples TRBV19 to TRBJ1-6, with D perhaps TRBD1 (5 bases). The CDR3 length is 14 residues. Germline V gene lookup returns CDR1 LNHDA and CDR2 SQIVND (reference sequence). V lost 6 bases and J 7 bases, leaving 13 bases between the germline ends.

The V gene is TRBV18, the J gene TRBJ1-5; D gene unclear. V was shortened by 0 bases and J by 5 bases, with 14 bases between the two germline ends. The CDR3 sequence is 16 residues long. Germline CDR1 is KGHSH and CDR2 is LQKENI. In nucleotides, the CDR3 is TGTGCCAGCTCACCACCGAACAGTGAGGGTGATCAGCCCCAGCATTTT. Translating gives CASSPPNSEGDQPQHF. Together with reference TRBV18 and TRBJ1-5, the CDR3 gives the full variable domain: NAGVMQNPRHLVRRRGQEARLRCSPMKGHSHVYWYRQLPEEGLKFMVYLQKENIIDESGMPKERFSAEFPKEGPSILRIQQVVRGDSAAYFCASSPPNSEGDQPQHFGDGTRLSIL.

This clone was counted a single time. A junction end diverges from the germline sequence, so it may reflect a read error. The chain is built from TRBV29-1 and TRBJ1-2; no reliable D call. This CDR3 has 12 amino acids. The V gene's germline CDR1 is SQVTM and CDR2 ANQGSEA. In nucleotides, the CDR3 is TGCAGCATTGAGGAGGAAGTCTATGGCTACACCTTC. This translates into CSIEEEVYGYTF. The full variable domain, in which reference TRBV29-1 and TRBJ1-2 provide the parts outside the CDR3, is SAVISQKPSRDICQRGTSLTIQCQVDSQVTMMFWYRQQPGQSLTLIATANQGSEATYESGFVIDKFPISRPNLTFSTLTVSNMSPEDSSIYLCSIEEEVYGYTFGSGTRLTVV.

The V call is TRBV5-1, the J call TRBJ1-1; the D is unclear. V was pared by 6 bases and J by 3 bases, with 3 bases between. Germline lookup yields CDR1 SGHRS and CDR2 YFSETQ. The CDR3 extends over 10 amino acids. CDR3 coding DNA: TGCGCCAGCACAGACACTGAAGCTTTCTTT. This translates into CASTDTEAFF.

Only a few counts were recorded for this clone. The rearrangement links TRBV5-8 to TRBJ1-3; D not certain. The ends were cut back, 6 bases at V and 0 bases at J, with 16 bases in the middle. CDR3 length equals 16 residues. Germline loops: CDR1 SGHTS, CDR2 YDEGEE. The DNA of the CDR3 is TGTGCCAGCACCTCCGGAGCACGGTCCTCTGGAAACACCATATATTTT. Protein: CASTSGARSSGNTIYF. The full variable domain, rest sourced from reference TRBV5-8 and TRBJ1-3, is EAGVTQSPTHLIKTRGQQATLRCSPISGHTSVYWYQQALGLGLQFLLWYDEGEERNRGNFPPRFSGRQFPNYSSELNVNALELEDSALYLCASTSGARSSGNTIYFGEGSWLTVV.

CDR3 in amino acids: CASSLGTGGREQYF. The DNA of the CDR3 is TGTGCCAGCAGTCTAGGGACAGGAGGTCGCGAGCAGTACTTC. The chain has TRBV27 and TRBJ2-7; 8 bases are a match to TRBD1. The germline V gene has CDR1 MNHEY and CDR2 SMNVEV (reference sequence). This CDR3 spans 14 amino acids. J gave up 6 bases and V 5 bases, and 9 bases lay outside the gene matches.

This clone has a single count. This sequence joins TRBV7-8 and TRBJ2-1; D not resolved. Trimming stripped 0 bases from V and 9 bases from J, with 18 bases between. The CDR3 consists of 16 residues. The germline V gene encodes CDR1 SGHVS and CDR2 FQNEAQ. The CDR3 reads CASSLAAGTGYGEQFF. The CDR3 bases are TGTGCCAGCAGCTTAGCAGCTGGAACGGGTTACGGTGAGCAGTTCTTC. Full variable domain (remainder filled in from reference TRBV7-8 and TRBJ2-1): GAGVSQSPRYKVAKRGQDVALRCDPISGHVSLFWYQQALGQGPEFLTYFQNEAQLDKSGLPSDRFFAERPEGSVSTLKIQRTQQEDSAVYLCASSLAAGTGYGEQFFGPGTRLTVL.

J is TRBJ2-1 and V is TRBV6-4, with D maybe TRBD2 (6 bases). This CDR3 region has 15 residues. The germline V gene has CDR1 MRHNA and CDR2 SNTAGT. V gave up 2 bases and J gave up 5 bases, with 13 bases separating them. CDR3 sequence: CASSDASEGHNEQFF. DNA of the CDR3: TGTGCCAGCAGTGACGCTAGCGAAGGGCACAATGAGCAGTTCTTC.

The chain's CDR3 is CASSLGTSGGALDTQYF. DNA of the CDR3: TGTGCCAGCAGCTTGGGGACTAGCGGGGGGGCCTTAGATACGCAGTATTTT. This sequence joins TRBV5-4 and TRBJ2-3; 15 bases match TRBD2. The V segment lost 0 bases and the J segment 5 bases; nucleotides outside the gene matches: 4. The CDR3 loop spans 17 amino acids. Germline-derived CDR1 and CDR2 are SGHNT and YYREEE (reference sequence).

This clone was counted a single time. This chain joins TRBV27 and TRBJ2-1; 11 bases line up with TRBD2. From germline, CDR1 is MNHEY and CDR2 SMNVEV (reference sequence). The ends lost 7 bases at V and 2 bases at J; junction bases unmatched: 4. There are 15 residues in the CDR3. CDR3 loop: CASTLAGGTYNEQFF. The CDR3 region has the DNA TGTGCCAGCACCTTAGCGGGGGGGACCTACAATGAGCAGTTCTTC.

V and J are TRBV18 and TRBJ2-7, with a possible D match to TRBD2 (6 bases). Germline V lookup: CDR1 KGHSH, CDR2 LQKENI. V lost 2 bases and J 0 bases, leaving 17 bases between the germline ends. The CDR3 is made up of 17 amino acids. The CDR3 here is CASSPATAGTLSYEQYF. The CDR3 DNA reads TGTGCCAGCTCACCAGCGACAGCCGGGACTCTCTCCTACGAGCAGTACTTC.

The V gene is TRBV15, the J gene TRBJ1-1; tentative D call: TRBD1 (5 bases). Trimming removed 2 bases from V and 1 base from J, with 20 bases in between. This CDR3 contains 18 residues. Germline V CDR1 and CDR2: LNHNV, YYDKDF (reference sequence). The CDR3 here is CATSRPPRSGGGNTEAFF. CDR3 bases: TGTGCCACCAGCAGACCCCCCAGGTCCGGGGGTGGGAACACTGAAGCTTTCTTT. Based on the CDR3 plus reference TRBV15 and TRBJ1-1, the full variable domain is DAMVIQNPRYQVTQFGKPVTLSCSQTLNHNVMYWYQQKSSQAPKLLFHYYDKDFNNEADTPDNFQSRRPNTSFCFLDIRSPGLGDTAMYLCATSRPPRSGGGNTEAFFGQGTRLTVV.

V usage is TRBV9 and J usage is TRBJ2-3, with 12 nucleotides matching TRBD2. Germline assignment: CDR1 SGDLS and CDR2 YYNGEE. Trimming removed 2 bases from V and 3 bases from J; junction bases left unmatched: 7. This CDR3 has 17 amino acids. CDR3 region: CASSVQGLAGRTDTQYF. Here the CDR3 DNA reads TGTGCCAGCAGCGTCCAGGGACTAGCGGGTAGAACAGATACGCAGTATTTT.

This clone came up a few times. The gene calls are TRBV2 and TRBJ1-1; D might be TRBD1 (5 bases). CDR3 length equals 15 residues. From germline, CDR1 is SNHLY and CDR2 FYNNEI. With 7 bases removed from V and 0 bases from J, the gap between germline ends came to 15 bases. CDR3 loop: CASKKDIQMNTEAFF. As DNA, the CDR3 is TGTGCCAGCAAAAAGGACATCCAAATGAACACTGAAGCTTTCTTT.

The chain links TRBV11-2 to TRBJ2-1, with 9 bases fitting TRBD2. There are 14 residues in the CDR3. Germline lookup yields CDR1 SGHAT and CDR2 FQNNGV. V was clipped by 1 base and J by 9 bases; unmatched bases: 4. The CDR3 DNA sequence: TGTGCCAGCAGCTTAGGGACTAGCGTCGGTGAGCAGTTCTTC. It yields the protein CASSLGTSVGEQFF.

V gene TRBV6-1 combines with J gene TRBJ1-4; 10 nucleotides align to TRBD1. CDR3 length: 16 residues. CDR1 and CDR2 from the germline V gene are MNHNS and SASEGT. The ends lost 4 bases at V and 8 bases at J; junction bases unmatched: 10. CDR3 sequence reads: CASSGGQGKGWEKLFF. The CDR3 coding sequence is TGTGCCAGCAGTGGGGGACAGGGGAAAGGATGGGAAAAACTGTTTTTT.

The chain has TRBV7-3 and TRBJ1-1; D is possibly TRBD1 (5 bases). Between the trimmed V and J ends, which lost 2 bases and 1 base, there was a span of 11 bases. Germline CDR1 SGHTA, CDR2 FQGTGA. The CDR3 has 15 residues. This chain's CDR3 is CASSLSGQPNTEAFF. The CDR3 DNA sequence: TGTGCCAGCAGCTTATCCGGACAACCGAACACTGAAGCTTTCTTT.

This chain connects TRBV6-5 to TRBJ2-7, with D maybe TRBD1 (6 bases). The germline V gene has CDR1 MNHEY and CDR2 SVGAGI. The V end lost 0 bases, the J end lost 3 bases, and 9 bases lay between the germline ends. The CDR3 is 14 residues long. CDR3 coding DNA: TGTGCCAGCAGTTACTCCTCAGGGGTCTACGAGCAGTACTTC. This encodes CASSYSSGVYEQYF.

V gene TRBV2 combines with J gene TRBJ2-7; tentatively, D is TRBD2 (6 bases). This CDR3 is 14 amino acids long. The germline V and J ends were trimmed by 7 bases and 5 bases, with 18 bases remaining between them. Germline V CDR1 and CDR2: SNHLY, FYNNEI. CDR3 in amino acids: CASIIMGGNHEQYF. DNA for the CDR3: TGTGCCAGCATTATAATGGGAGGTAACCACGAGCAGTACTTC.

The chain is built from TRBV29-1 and TRBJ2-5; 7 nucleotides match TRBD2. There are 12 residues in the CDR3. Germline lookup yields CDR1 SQVTM and CDR2 ANQGSEA. The J segment lost 4 bases and the V segment lost 5 bases, leaving 4 bases of the junction unmatched. As DNA, the CDR3 is TGCAGCGTTCTGGGGGGGGGAGAGACCCAGTACTTC. Translating gives CSVLGGGETQYF.

The CDR3 bases are TGTGCCAGCAGTGAAATGGCGGGAACGCAGTACTTC. Protein: CASSEMAGTQYF. V and J are TRBV6-1 and TRBJ2-7; a possible D gene is TRBD2 (6 bases). Germline values: CDR1 MNHNS, CDR2 SASEGT. The CDR3 sequence is 12 residues long. The V and J ends lost 2 bases and 9 bases respectively, with 11 bases between them.

V usage is TRBV9 and J usage is TRBJ1-6; no definite D call. V was shortened by 4 bases and J by 7 bases, with 9 bases between the two germline ends. There are 13 residues in the CDR3. Per the germline V gene, CDR1 is SGDLS and CDR2 is YYNGEE. The CDR3 region has the DNA TGTGCCAGCAGCCCCGGGTCGAATTCACCCCTCCACTTT. Protein sequence: CASSPGSNSPLHF.

The chain recombines TRBV6-1 with TRBJ1-2; D remains ambiguous. The CDR3 has 15 residues. Germline CDR1 is MNHNS and CDR2 is SASEGT. Deletions cut 3 bases from V and 0 bases from J, with 11 bases between. The DNA for the CDR3 is TGTGCCAGCAGTGAGGACTCCGCAGCTAACTATGGCTACACCTTC. As protein: CASSEDSAANYGYTF.

The chain carries TRBV11-2 and TRBJ2-1, with 8 bases lining up with TRBD2. From germline, CDR1 is SGHAT and CDR2 FQNNGV. The CDR3 is made up of 17 amino acids. V trimming: 0 bases; J trimming: 9 bases; junction bases outside the gene matches: 13. The CDR3 DNA reads TGTGCCAGCAGCTTAGAACCCTTACGGGGGGGCTTCGTTGAGCAGTTCTTC. Its translation: CASSLEPLRGGFVEQFF.

The chain links TRBV27 to TRBJ2-2, with a possible D match to TRBD2 (6 bases). Germline V gene sequence: CDR1 MNHEY, CDR2 SMNVEV (reference sequence). The CDR3 runs 14 residues. Trimming pared 5 bases from V and 1 base from J, leaving 8 bases between. For the CDR3, the DNA is TGTGCCAGCAGTATGGGGGGGAACACCGGGGAGCTGTTTTTT. Protein: CASSMGGNTGELFF.

The CDR3 coding sequence is TGTGCCAGTAGAACAGCTGGACTAAAAGAGACCCAGTACTTC. Translation gives CASRTAGLKETQYF. This sequence joins TRBV6-6 and TRBJ2-5; a weak D match, TRBD2 (6 bases). CDR1 MNHNY and CDR2 SVGAGI come from the germline V gene (reference sequence). The CDR3 is made up of 14 amino acids. V gave up 9 bases and J gave up 3 bases, with 17 bases separating them.